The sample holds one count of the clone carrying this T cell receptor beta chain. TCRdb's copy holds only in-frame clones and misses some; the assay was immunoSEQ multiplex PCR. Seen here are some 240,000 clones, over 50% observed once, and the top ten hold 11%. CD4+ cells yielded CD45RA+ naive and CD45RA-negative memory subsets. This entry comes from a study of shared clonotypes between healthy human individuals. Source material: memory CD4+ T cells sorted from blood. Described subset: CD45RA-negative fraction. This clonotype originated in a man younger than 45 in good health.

The CDR3 sequence: CASSLGLGGYEQYF. CDR3 in DNA: TGTGCCAGCAGTCTGGGACTAGGTGGCTACGAGCAGTACTTC. V gene TRBV6-5 combines with J gene TRBJ2-7; 8 bases are shared with TRBD2. This CDR3 is 14 amino acids long. After removal of 5 bases from V and 3 bases from J, the junction contained 6 bases not matched to a gene. The germline gives CDR1 MNHEY, CDR2 SVGAGI.